These T cell receptor beta chains were read from a single sample in a study of CD8 T cells in Susac syndrome. TCRdb reprocessed the immunoSEQ multiplex PCR reads with MiXCR, giving one entry per CDR3 protein. The table includes about 210,000 distinct CDR3 sequences, approximately 95% detected once. The sample was CD4+ T cells from PBMCs. These receptors all stem from a human donor with multiple sclerosis. The CDR3 runs from the conserved cysteine through the conserved F or W. A D gene is named only where the DNA matches it firmly. Size tells how often a clone was seen (once, few, many) or the class of an expanded clone, and some rows leave it out.

j_gene,abundance,v_gene,d_gene,CDR3aa,CDR3nt
TRBJ2-1,-,TRBV4-2,TRBD2,CASSQNGLAGVRNEQFF,TGTGCCAGCAGCCAGAACGGACTAGCGGGAGTCCGGAATGAGCAGTTCTTC
TRBJ1-1,-,TRBV3-1,-,CASSSTGDTEAFF,TGTGCCAGCAGTTCAACGGGGGACACTGAAGCTTTCTTT
TRBJ1-5,-,TRBV7-9,-,CASSFGNQPQHF,TGTGCCAGCAGCTTTGGTAATCAGCCCCAGCATTTT
TRBJ2-3,-,TRBV30,-,CAWAPGFTDTQYF,TGTGCCTGGGCCCCGGGGTTCACAGATACGCAGTATTTT
TRBJ2-1,-,TRBV20-1,TRBD1,CSARGDRGYNEQFF,TGCAGTGCTAGAGGGGACAGGGGCTACAATGAGCAGTTCTTC
TRBJ2-2,-,TRBV3-1,TRBD1,CASSQGPGGTGELFF,TGTGCCAGCAGCCAAGGCCCAGGGGGCACCGGGGAGCTGTTTTTT
TRBJ1-5,-,TRBV12-3/TRBV12-4,-,CASSLATGASSQPQHF,TGTGCCAGCAGTTTAGCTACGGGAGCGTCCAGTCAGCCCCAGCATTTT
TRBJ1-3,-,TRBV10-3,-,CAIRGTGSSGNTIYF,TGTGCCATCAGGGGGACGGGGAGCTCTGGAAACACCATATATTTT
TRBJ2-7,-,TRBV27,-,CASTSPYSYEQYF,TGTGCCAGCACCTCTCCGTACTCCTACGAGCAGTACTTC
TRBJ2-3,-,TRBV6-5,-,CASSYGGLVGDTQYF,TGTGCCAGCAGTTACGGGGGTCTGGTCGGAGATACGCAGTATTTT
TRBJ2-7,once,TRBV14,-,CASSHLSVKPYEQYF,TGTGCCAGCAGCCACTTGTCGGTGAAGCCCTACGAGCAGTACTTC
TRBJ2-5,-,TRBV29-1,TRBD1,CSVLDHRTGQETQYF,TGCAGCGTTTTAGATCATAGGACAGGGCAAGAGACCCAGTACTTC
TRBJ2-5,-,TRBV11-2,-,CASSSQGSQETQYF,TGTGCCAGCAGCTCGCAGGGGTCCCAAGAGACCCAGTACTTC
TRBJ2-1,-,TRBV23-1,-,CASSQSGDNEQFF,TGCGCCAGCAGTCAATCGGGGGACAATGAGCAGTTCTTC
TRBJ1-2,-,TRBV27,-,CASSLSWGSGYGYTF,TGTGCCAGCAGTTTATCGTGGGGTTCCGGCTATGGCTACACCTTC
TRBJ2-4,-,TRBV20-1,-,CSARDHFPRSRAGNIQYF,TGCAGTGCTAGAGATCACTTCCCCCGCTCCCGCGCCGGAAACATTCAGTACTTC
TRBJ1-3,-,TRBV4-1,-,CASSQEHMGHSGNTIYF,TGCGCCAGCAGCCAAGAACATATGGGACACTCTGGAAACACCATATATTTT
TRBJ2-3,-,TRBV24-1,-,CATSDRKVPDTQYF,TGTGCCACCAGTGATCGAAAAGTCCCAGATACGCAGTATTTT
TRBJ1-1,-,TRBV29-1,-,CSAGQEAFF,TGCAGCGCTGGACAGGAAGCTTTCTTT
TRBJ2-2,once,TRBV4-2,-,CASSQEGGTGELFF,TGTGCCAGCAGCCAAGAGGGTGGCACCGGGGAGCTGTTTTTT
TRBJ1-4,-,TRBV27,-,CASENSYEKLFF,TGTGCCAGCGAAAATAGCTATGAAAAACTGTTTTTT
TRBJ2-1,once,TRBV11-3,-,CASSMHRVPHEQFF,TGTGCCAGCAGCATGCACAGGGTCCCCCATGAGCAGTTCTTC
TRBJ1-1,-,TRBV3-1,-,CASSPVGEEAFF,TGTGCCAGCAGCCCCGTGGGGGAAGAAGCTTTCTTT
TRBJ1-1,-,TRBV3-1,-,CASSHWAMNTEAFF,TGTGCCAGCAGCCACTGGGCGATGAACACTGAAGCTTTCTTT
TRBJ2-4,-,TRBV25-1,-,CASSEAAKNIQYF,TGTGCCAGCAGTGAAGCAGCCAAAAACATTCAGTACTTC
TRBJ2-3,-,TRBV7-8,TRBD2,CASSLKRELLTDTQYF,TGTGCCAGCAGCCTAAAGCGGGAGCTGCTCACAGATACGCAGTATTTT
TRBJ2-1,-,TRBV29-1,TRBD2,CSVVAGSNEQFF,TGCAGCGTTGTAGCGGGATCCAATGAGCAGTTCTTC
TRBJ1-5,-,TRBV3-1,-,CASSPWIGAPGVQPQHF,TGTGCCAGCAGCCCGTGGATAGGGGCCCCCGGAGTTCAGCCCCAGCATTTT
TRBJ2-1,-,TRBV2,-,CASSVASRRGNEQFF,TGTGCCAGCAGTGTAGCCTCACGCCGGGGCAATGAGCAGTTCTTC
TRBJ2-5,-,TRBV14,-,CASSQDTETQYF,TGTGCCAGCAGCCAAGATACAGAGACCCAGTACTTC
TRBJ2-7,-,TRBV20-1,-,CSAQPDRPFYEQYF,TGCAGTGCTCAACCCGACAGGCCTTTTTACGAGCAGTACTTC
TRBJ1-5,-,TRBV20-1,TRBD1,CSARSTGTGVGNQPQHF,TGCAGTGCTAGATCTACCGGGACAGGAGTAGGCAATCAGCCCCAGCATTTT
TRBJ1-6,-,TRBV27,-,CACSRQADNSPLHF,TGTGCCTGTAGCAGACAGGCTGATAATTCACCCCTCCACTTT
TRBJ2-1,-,TRBV29-1,-,CSVGLGSSYNEQFF,TGCAGCGTTGGGCTGGGGAGCTCCTACAATGAGCAGTTCTTC
TRBJ2-5,once,TRBV20-1,-,CSAYDPNWTQYF,TGCAGTGCTTACGACCCGAACTGGACCCAGTACTTC
TRBJ2-2,once,TRBV20-1,-,CSAPLGSANTGELFF,TGCAGTGCTCCTCTGGGGAGCGCGAACACCGGGGAGCTGTTTTTT
TRBJ1-1,-,TRBV2,-,CASSERQRNTEAFF,TGTGCCAGCAGTGAGAGGCAGCGGAACACTGAAGCTTTCTTT